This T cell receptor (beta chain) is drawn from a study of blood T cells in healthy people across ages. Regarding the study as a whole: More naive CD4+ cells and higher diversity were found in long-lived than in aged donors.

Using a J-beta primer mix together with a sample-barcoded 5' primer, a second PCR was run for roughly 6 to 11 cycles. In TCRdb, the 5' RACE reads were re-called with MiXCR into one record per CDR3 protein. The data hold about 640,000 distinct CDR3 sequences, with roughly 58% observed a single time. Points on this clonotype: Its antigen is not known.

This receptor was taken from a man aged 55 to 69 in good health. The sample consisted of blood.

CDR3 residues: CASSRPGGRSETQYF. The CDR3 nucleotides are TGTGCCAGCAGCCGCCCTGGAGGCAGGTCGGAGACCCAGTACTTC. The chain uses TRBV11-2 and TRBJ2-7; a weak D match, TRBD2 (5 bases). The J call may be incorrect, as the DNA end agrees better with TRBJ2-5. This CDR3 is 15 amino acids long. From germline, CDR1 is SGHAT and CDR2 FQNNGV.